This paragraph reports one T cell receptor beta chain. What it binds is not known. Donors were systemically healthy Caucasian individuals from Russia aged roughly 6 to 95 years. This entry comes from a study of blood T cells in healthy people across ages. The study, taken as a whole, reports: Possibly confounding the expanded clonotype changes was the fact that donor CMV status was unknown.

CDR3 size: 16 residues. Germline V lookup: CDR1 SGHRS, CDR2 YFSETQ. J lost 6 bases, V lost 0 bases, and 7 bases had no gene match. Together with a sample-barcoded 5' primer, a J-beta primer mix was included in a second PCR lasting about 7 to 11 cycles. From the 5' RACE reads, TCRdb called clonotypes with MiXCR, one entry per CDR3 protein. The data show 890,000 or so distinct CDR3 sequences, with less than 80% seen just once and about 30% held by the top ten. V gene TRBV5-1 combines with J gene TRBJ2-7, with 12 bases matching TRBD1. The source material was blood. The receptor was isolated from a man aged 25-45 years in good health. The CDR3: CASSLGWGTGGFEQYF. For the CDR3, the DNA is TGCGCCAGCAGCTTGGGGTGGGGGACAGGGGGCTTCGAGCAGTACTTC.